A selection of T cell receptor beta chains follows, all from one sample in a study of blood T cell repertoires in COVID-19. Here immunoSEQ multiplex PCR was the method, and the copy in TCRdb shows in-frame clones only, minus some. The data show about 15,000 clones, around 83% seen once. The sequenced material came from peripheral blood. The source is a man older than 75 with active or convalescent COVID-19. Each CDR3 is given with its conserved first and last residue. The D gene is left open where the match is weak. Expanded clones get a size class; other rows say once, few or many, or leave the size out.

V gene: TRBV9
clone size: -
CDR3 length: 14
J gene: TRBJ1-2
D gene: -
CDR3 DNA: TGTGCCAGCAGCGGGACGGACAGTAATTATGGCTACACCTTC
CDR3 protein: CASSGTDSNYGYTF

V gene: TRBV7-9
clone size: few
CDR3 length: 13
J gene: TRBJ2-7
D gene: -
CDR3 DNA: TGTGCCAGCAGCTCGGGTAATCCCTACGAGCAGTACTTC
CDR3 protein: CASSSGNPYEQYF

V gene: TRBV10-3
clone size: -
CDR3 length: 14
J gene: TRBJ2-7
D gene: -
CDR3 DNA: TGTGCCATCAGTGCACAGGCAACTACCTACGAGCAGTACTTC
CDR3 protein: CAISAQATTYEQYF

V gene: TRBV7-2
clone size: -
CDR3 length: 14
J gene: TRBJ2-5
D gene: -
CDR3 DNA: TGTGCCAGCAGCTGGGGGGGGCCCCAAGAGACCCAGTACTTC
CDR3 protein: CASSWGGPQETQYF

V gene: TRBV7-6
clone size: -
CDR3 length: 13
J gene: TRBJ2-7
D gene: TRBD1
CDR3 DNA: TGTGCCAGCAGCCATCGACAGGGCTACGAGCAGTACTTC
CDR3 protein: CASSHRQGYEQYF

V gene: TRBV2
clone size: -
CDR3 length: 15
J gene: TRBJ2-7
D gene: TRBD2
CDR3 DNA: TGTGCCAGCAGGCGACTCTCATCGGGGGGGGACGAGCAGTACTTC
CDR3 protein: CASRRLSSGGDEQYF

V gene: TRBV7-9
clone size: -
CDR3 length: 17
J gene: TRBJ2-1
D gene: TRBD2
CDR3 DNA: TGTGCCAGCAGCACCCGGACTAGCGGGGGCTCCTACAATGAGCAGTTCTTC
CDR3 protein: CASSTRTSGGSYNEQFF

V gene: TRBV15
clone size: -
CDR3 length: 15
J gene: TRBJ1-1
D gene: TRBD1
CDR3 DNA: TGTGCCACCAGCAGAGTGAAACAGGGGATCACTGAAGCTTTCTTT
CDR3 protein: CATSRVKQGITEAFF

V gene: TRBV24-1
clone size: -
CDR3 length: 15
J gene: TRBJ1-4
D gene: TRBD1
CDR3 DNA: TGTGCCACCAGTGACACGACAGGGGAGGGAGAAAAACTGTTTTTT
CDR3 protein: CATSDTTGEGEKLFF

V gene: TRBV25-1
clone size: -
CDR3 length: 16
J gene: TRBJ1-4
D gene: -
CDR3 DNA: TGTGCCAGCAGTGAATATCGAACAGGAATTAATGAAAAACTGTTTTTT
CDR3 protein: CASSEYRTGINEKLFF

V gene: TRBV12-5
clone size: few
CDR3 length: 13
J gene: TRBJ1-2
D gene: -
CDR3 DNA: TGTGCTAGTGACACTGAGGGCCTCTATGGCTACACCTTC
CDR3 protein: CASDTEGLYGYTF

V gene: TRBV4-3
clone size: -
CDR3 length: 17
J gene: TRBJ2-3
D gene: -
CDR3 DNA: TGCGCCAGCAGCCAAGACCCCCAGGGGGGCGGATCAGATACGCAGTATTTT
CDR3 protein: CASSQDPQGGGSDTQYF

V gene: TRBV7-2
clone size: few
CDR3 length: 14
J gene: TRBJ1-3
D gene: -
CDR3 DNA: TGTGCCAGCAGCCCCTTCGAGGGCAAAAACACCATATATTTT
CDR3 protein: CASSPFEGKNTIYF

V gene: TRBV5-1
clone size: -
CDR3 length: 15
J gene: TRBJ2-5
D gene: TRBD1
CDR3 DNA: TGCGCCAGCAGCTTAGCCGGGACAGTCCAAGAGACCCAGTACTTC
CDR3 protein: CASSLAGTVQETQYF

V gene: TRBV28
clone size: -
CDR3 length: 14
J gene: TRBJ2-3
D gene: TRBD2
CDR3 DNA: TGTGCCAGCAGTTTAGGCGGGGGTGTAGATACGCAGTATTTT
CDR3 protein: CASSLGGGVDTQYF

V gene: TRBV7-3
clone size: once
CDR3 length: 13
J gene: TRBJ1-4
D gene: -
CDR3 DNA: TGTGCCAGCAGCATAATTACAGGGGAAAAACTGTTTTTT
CDR3 protein: CASSIITGEKLFF